The 3 T cell receptor beta chains given below trace back to one sample, sequenced in a study of T cell repertoires in MIS-A myocarditis. The protocol was immunoSEQ multiplex PCR, while the TCRdb copy is restricted to in-frame clones and leaves out a portion. The sample records over 12,000 clones, 74% being singletons. The sequencing input was left ventricle heart tissue obtained at autopsy. These receptors originate from a man between 18 and 35 years old with fulminant myocarditis from multisystem inflammatory syndrome in adults (MIS-A) after COVID-19.

There are a few counts of this clone. This chain uses TRBV12-3 or TRBV12-4 with TRBJ2-1; D remains ambiguous. CDR3 length: 11 residues. The germline V and J ends were trimmed by 4 bases and 6 bases, with 4 bases remaining between them. The DNA of the CDR3 is TGTGCCAGCAGTTCTTTCAATGAGCAGTTCTTC. It yields the protein CASSSFNEQFF.

This clone was seen a few times. This chain joins TRBV7-2 and TRBJ2-1; TRBD2 matches 10 bases. The CDR3 has 15 residues. Trimming at V came to 5 bases and at J to 4 bases, leaving 5 bases not matched to a gene. CDR1 and CDR2 (germline): SGHTA, FQGNSA. The CDR3 bases are TGTGCCAGCAGCGTCGAGCGGGGGGGATACAATGAGCAGTTCTTC. This translates into CASSVERGGYNEQFF.

The chain couples TRBV18 to TRBJ1-1; tentatively, D is TRBD1 (6 bases). Germline V lookup: CDR1 KGHSH, CDR2 LQKENI. The CDR3 has 12 residues. V lost 3 bases and J lost 11, with 13 bases in between. CDR3 amino acids: CASSPQGRSAFF. The CDR3 DNA reads as TGTGCCAGCTCACCGCAGGGGCGCTCCGCTTTCTTT.